Below are 24 T cell receptor beta chains sequenced from a single sample in a study of T cells in Graves' hyperthyroidism and ophthalmopathy. Regions amplified from RNA transcripts were the TCR beta CDR3 regions. TCR CDR3 underwent first-round RT-PCR with the HTBI primer set. TCRdb reprocessed the multiplex PCR reads via MiXCR and lists one record per CDR3 protein. The table has 300,000 to 400,000 distinct CDR3 sequences, about 14% seen once; the top ten hold roughly 24%. Sequencing was done on a sample of blood. These receptors were obtained from a woman between 25 and 40 years old with Graves' hyperthyroidism.

This clonotype was seen ten or more times. The chain joins TRBV11-3 to TRBJ2-1; TRBD2 agrees at 8 bases. There are 14 residues in the CDR3. After removal of 3 bases from V and 5 bases from J, the junction contained 3 bases not matched to a gene. Germline V gene data show CDR1 as SGHNT and CDR2 as YENEEA. CDR3 in DNA: TGTGCCAGCAGCTTCCGGGGGGGGAACAATGAGCAGTTCTTC. Translating it yields CASSFRGGNNEQFF.

At least ten counts were recorded for this clonotype. This chain links TRBV6-2 or TRBV6-3 with TRBJ2-1; 11 bases match TRBD2. CDR1 is MNHEY, CDR2 SVGEGT, per germline. Trimming removed 7 bases from V and 8 bases from J; junction bases left unmatched: 4. The CDR3 extends over 13 amino acids. The CDR3 loop reads CASNPSGRHEQFF. As DNA, the CDR3 is TGTGCCAGCAATCCTAGCGGGAGGCATGAGCAGTTCTTC.

This clonotype was counted many times. The chain combines TRBV11-2 with TRBJ1-6; possible D gene TRBD1, 5 bases. The CDR3 covers 14 residues. CDR1 SGHAT and CDR2 FQNNGV come from the germline V gene. The germline V and J ends were trimmed by 0 bases and 10 bases, with 10 bases remaining between them. The CDR3 here is CASSLDVRGSPLHF. CDR3 in DNA: TGTGCCAGCAGCTTAGATGTACGGGGGTCACCCCTCCACTTT.

This clonotype was counted ten times or more. The chain couples TRBV7-2 to TRBJ2-1; D remains unclear. Germline values: CDR1 SGHTA, CDR2 FQGNSA. Deletions cut 3 bases from V and 8 bases from J, with 8 bases between. The CDR3 loop spans 12 amino acids. DNA for the CDR3: TGTGCCAGCAGCTTTGATTACGATGAGCAGTTCTTC. It translates to CASSFDYDEQFF.

This clonotype was recorded many times. The chain links TRBV28 to TRBJ1-1, with D possibly matching TRBD1 (5 bases). Germline-derived CDR1 and CDR2 are MDHEN and SYDVKM. Trimming removed 3 bases from V and 5 bases from J, with 19 bases in between. This CDR3 is built from 16 residues. In DNA, the CDR3 is TGTGCCAGCAGTTTTTCCGCAGGGCGGGTCGATACTGAAGCTTTCTTT. This codes for CASSFSAGRVDTEAFF.

The J gene is TRBJ1-3, the V gene TRBV29-1; 7 bases map to TRBD1. Trimming cost V 7 bases and J 1 base; bases outside gene matches: 7. CDR3 size: 14 residues. The germline gives CDR1 SQVTM, CDR2 ANQGSEA. This CDR3 reads CSGRQGSSGNTIYF. CDR3 in DNA: TGCAGCGGGAGACAGGGTTCGTCTGGAAACACCATATATTTT.

This clonotype was seen many times. V gene TRBV28 combines with J gene TRBJ1-3; D is uncertain. Germline CDR1 is MDHEN and CDR2 is SYDVKM. Trimming cost V 5 bases and J 1 base, with 9 bases left between them. The CDR3 spans 14 residues. CDR3: CASSPFGSGNTIYF. CDR3 DNA: TGTGCCAGCAGTCCCTTTGGATCTGGAAACACCATATATTTT.

This clonotype occurred a few times. DNA of the CDR3: TGTGCCAGCAGTGACGAGGCGGGAGGGCCTTATACGCAGTATTTT. Its translation is CASSDEAGGPYTQYF. The V gene is TRBV6-1, the J gene TRBJ2-3; 9 bases are a match to TRBD2. CDR3 size: 15 residues. The V gene end was trimmed by 3 bases and the J gene end by 7 bases; junction bases not matched to a gene: 8. Germline V gives CDR1 MNHNS, CDR2 SASEGT.

In DNA, the CDR3 is TGCAGCGTTAGGACTAGCGGGAGTCTATACTACGAGCAGTACTTC. It encodes CSVRTSGSLYYEQYF. The V call is TRBV29-1, the J call TRBJ2-7; 13 bases match TRBD2. Germline values: CDR1 SQVTM, CDR2 ANQGSEA. V dropped 5 bases and J dropped 3; count of bases not matched to a gene: 7. The CDR3 covers 15 residues.

This clonotype was counted between two and nine times. The chain links TRBV4-1 to TRBJ2-5; TRBD2 might be the D (6 bases). This CDR3 contains 14 residues. The germline V and J ends were trimmed by 1 base and 5 bases, with 11 bases remaining between them. Germline loops: CDR1 MGHRA, CDR2 YSYEKL. The CDR3 region is CASSQVLAWETQYF. CDR3 coding DNA: TGCGCCAGCAGCCAAGTGCTAGCGTGGGAGACCCAGTACTTC.

This clonotype was recorded a few times. The rearrangement joins TRBV10-3 to TRBJ2-2; maybe TRBD1 (6 bases). V was shortened by 10 bases and J by 2 bases, with 14 bases between the two germline ends. Looked up from germline, CDR1 is ENHRY and CDR2 is SYGVKD. The CDR3 is made up of 14 amino acids. The CDR3, as DNA: TGTGCCACCTGGGACACCCCTAACACCGGGGAGCTGTTTTTT. Translated: CATWDTPNTGELFF.

This clonotype was observed many times. This chain joins TRBV20-1 and TRBJ2-3, with 8 bases fitting TRBD2. V trimming: 0 bases; J trimming: 4 bases; junction bases outside the gene matches: 6. There are 15 residues in the CDR3. CDR1 is DFQATT and CDR2 is SNEGSKA in the germline V gene (reference sequence). The CDR3 nucleotides read TGCAGTGCTAGAGATCCGGGAGGGCCTTCAGATACGCAGTATTTT. Translated, it gives CSARDPGGPSDTQYF.

This clonotype was counted many times. The chain couples TRBV28 to TRBJ1-6; D gene uncertain. V lost 2 bases and J lost 7, with 15 bases in between. The CDR3 totals 16 residues. In germline, CDR1 is MDHEN, CDR2 SYDVKM. The CDR3 DNA is TGTGCCAGCAGTTTAGACCGGAGGGCTCGAAATTCACCCCTCCACTTT. Its protein is CASSLDRRARNSPLHF.

CDR3 loop: CASRRKSSGNTIYF. The DNA for the CDR3 is TGTGCCAGCAGACGTAAGAGCTCTGGAAACACCATATATTTT. The genes are TRBV11-2 and TRBJ1-3; D gene unclear. Trimming took 6 bases from V and 0 from J, leaving 9 bases between them. The CDR3 is 14 amino acids. CDR1 is SGHAT, CDR2 FQNNGV, per germline.

This clonotype appeared a single time. The V gene is TRBV28, the J gene TRBJ2-7, with D perhaps TRBD1 (6 bases). CDR1 and CDR2 from the germline V gene are MDHEN and SYDVKM. The V gene lost 7 bases and the J gene lost 0 bases, with 13 bases spanning the gap. There are 14 residues in the CDR3. The CDR3 DNA reads as TGTGCCAGCATCGGGACACCGAGCTCCTACGAGCAGTACTTC. Its protein is CASIGTPSSYEQYF.

This sequence joins TRBV10-3 and TRBJ2-3; D is perhaps TRBD1 (6 bases). V was clipped by 11 bases and J by 2 bases, with 14 bases between them. This CDR3 comprises 13 residues. Germline V gives CDR1 ENHRY, CDR2 SYGVKD. The CDR3 is CASHREFTDTQYF. In nucleotides, the CDR3 is TGTGCCTCCCACAGGGAATTCACAGATACGCAGTATTTT.

At least ten counts were recorded for this clonotype. The chain employs TRBV27 and TRBJ2-7, with 9 bases that match TRBD2. The CDR3 contains 15 residues. The germline gives CDR1 MNHEY, CDR2 SMNVEV (reference sequence). V lost 5 bases, J lost 6 bases, and 11 bases stayed unmatched. DNA for the CDR3: TGTGCCAGCAGTGACAATAGCGGGAGACCCAGCGAGCAGTACTTC. Translated: CASSDNSGRPSEQYF.

This clonotype appeared many times. This chain joins TRBV3-1 and TRBJ1-1; tentatively, D is TRBD1 (5 bases). Germline lookup yields CDR1 LGHDT and CDR2 YNNKEL (reference sequence). The CDR3 consists of 14 residues. V lost 0 bases and J 6 bases, leaving 11 bases between the germline ends. The CDR3: CASSQDGGLSEAFF. In DNA, the CDR3 is TGTGCCAGCAGCCAAGATGGGGGTCTATCTGAAGCTTTCTTT.

This clonotype was seen ten or more times. The chain employs TRBV28 and TRBJ2-4, with 9 bases lining up with TRBD1. CDR3 length: 16 amino acids. Trimming removed 8 bases from V and 0 bases from J; junction bases left unmatched: 8. The germline V gene encodes CDR1 MDHEN and CDR2 SYDVKM. CDR3 nucleotide sequence: TGTGCCAGCCGTGTAGTGGACAGGGGAGCCAAAAACATTCAGTACTTC. Protein: CASRVVDRGAKNIQYF.

This clonotype was observed at least ten times. This sequence joins TRBV20-1 and TRBJ1-6; no clear D gene. The germline V and J ends were trimmed by 0 bases and 6 bases, with 12 bases remaining between them. The CDR3 spans 15 residues. Germline V gives CDR1 DFQATT, CDR2 SNEGSKA (reference sequence). CDR3 sequence (DNA): TGCAGTGCTAGAGACGGCTCGACACCTAATTCACCCCTCCACTTT. Protein product: CSARDGSTPNSPLHF.

At least ten counts were recorded for this clonotype. The chain employs TRBV15 and TRBJ1-2, with D unclear. The CDR3 covers 14 residues. V lost 0 bases and J lost 5, with 10 bases in between. Germline-derived CDR1 and CDR2 are LNHNV and YYDKDF (reference sequence). CDR3: CATSRDREGYGYTF. The CDR3 DNA reads as TGTGCCACCAGCAGAGACCGGGAAGGATATGGCTACACCTTC.

This clonotype was recorded at least ten times. The chain couples TRBV5-6 to TRBJ2-3; the match to TRBD1 covers 9 bases. This CDR3 region has 15 residues. Trimming at V came to 4 bases and at J to 7 bases, leaving 10 bases not matched to a gene. The germline V gene encodes CDR1 SGHDT and CDR2 YYEEEE. For the CDR3, the DNA is TGTGCCAGCAGCCCCCGGGACAGGGCGTTGAATACGCAGTATTTT. It encodes CASSPRDRALNTQYF.

A single count supports this clonotype. A much larger clone is a single base away; this may be a read error. The V call is TRBV12-3 or TRBV12-4, the J call TRBJ1-4; D uncertain. This CDR3 is 13 amino acids long. Trimming removed 5 bases from V and 15 bases from J, with 19 bases in between. The CDR3 protein is CASSVGSRAGMFF. CDR3 DNA: TGTGCCAGCAGTGTAGGATCGAGGGCGGGAATGTTTTTT.

This clonotype has a handful of counts. V and J are TRBV30 and TRBJ2-7, with D uncertain. This CDR3 region has 12 residues. The V and J ends lost 0 bases and 2 bases respectively, with 5 bases between them. CDR1 and CDR2 from the germline V gene are GTSNPN and SVGIG (reference sequence). The CDR3 region is CAWSVTPYEQYF. CDR3 DNA sequence: TGTGCCTGGAGTGTAACGCCCTACGAGCAGTACTTC.